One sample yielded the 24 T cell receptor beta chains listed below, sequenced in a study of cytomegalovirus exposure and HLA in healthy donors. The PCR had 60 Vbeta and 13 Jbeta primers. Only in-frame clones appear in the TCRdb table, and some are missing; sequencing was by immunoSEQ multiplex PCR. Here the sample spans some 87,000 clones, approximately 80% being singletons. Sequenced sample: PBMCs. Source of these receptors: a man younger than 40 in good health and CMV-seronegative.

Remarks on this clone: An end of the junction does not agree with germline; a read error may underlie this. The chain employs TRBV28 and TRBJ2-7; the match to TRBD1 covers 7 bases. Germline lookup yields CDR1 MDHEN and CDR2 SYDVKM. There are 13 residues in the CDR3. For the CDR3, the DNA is TGTGCCAGCAGTTCGGACAGGTTCTACGAGCGGTACTTC. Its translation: CASSSDRFYERYF.

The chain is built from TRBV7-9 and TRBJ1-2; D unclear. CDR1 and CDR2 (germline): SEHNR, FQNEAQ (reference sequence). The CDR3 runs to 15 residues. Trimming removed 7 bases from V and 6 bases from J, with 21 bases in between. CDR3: CASTTATTVRDGYTF. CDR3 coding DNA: TGTGCCAGCACCACGGCCACGACGGTTCGGGATGGCTACACCTTC.

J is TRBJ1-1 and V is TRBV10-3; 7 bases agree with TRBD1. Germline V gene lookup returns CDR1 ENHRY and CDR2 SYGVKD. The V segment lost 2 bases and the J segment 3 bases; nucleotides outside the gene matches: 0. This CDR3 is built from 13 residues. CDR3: CAISEGQDTEAFF. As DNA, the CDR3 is TGTGCCATCAGTGAGGGACAGGACACTGAAGCTTTCTTT.

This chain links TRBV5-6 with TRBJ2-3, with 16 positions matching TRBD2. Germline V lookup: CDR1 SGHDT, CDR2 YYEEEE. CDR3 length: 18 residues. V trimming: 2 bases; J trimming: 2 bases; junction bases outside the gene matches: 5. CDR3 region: CASSFPGLAGGNTDTQYF. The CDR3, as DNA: TGTGCCAGCAGCTTCCCGGGACTAGCGGGGGGGAACACAGATACGCAGTATTTT.

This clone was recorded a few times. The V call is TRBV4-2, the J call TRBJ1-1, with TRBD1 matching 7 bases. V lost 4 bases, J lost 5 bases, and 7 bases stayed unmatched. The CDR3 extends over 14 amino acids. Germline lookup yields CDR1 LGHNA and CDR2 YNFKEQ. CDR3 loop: CASSPRTGETEAFF. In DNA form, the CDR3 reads TGTGCCAGCAGCCCAAGAACAGGGGAAACTGAAGCTTTCTTT.

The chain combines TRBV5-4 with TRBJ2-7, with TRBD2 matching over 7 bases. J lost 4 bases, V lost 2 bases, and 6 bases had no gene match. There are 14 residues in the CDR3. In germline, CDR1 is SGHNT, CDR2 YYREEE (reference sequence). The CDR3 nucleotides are TGTGCCAGCAGCTTAGGGCAGGGAGGGTACGAGCAGTACTTC. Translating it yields CASSLGQGGYEQYF.

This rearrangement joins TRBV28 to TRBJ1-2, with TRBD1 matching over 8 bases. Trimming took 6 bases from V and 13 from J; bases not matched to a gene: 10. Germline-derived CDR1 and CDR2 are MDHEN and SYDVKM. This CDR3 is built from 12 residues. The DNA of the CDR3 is TGTGCCAGCAGGGCAGGGGGCATAAAAGGCACCTTC. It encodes CASRAGGIKGTF.

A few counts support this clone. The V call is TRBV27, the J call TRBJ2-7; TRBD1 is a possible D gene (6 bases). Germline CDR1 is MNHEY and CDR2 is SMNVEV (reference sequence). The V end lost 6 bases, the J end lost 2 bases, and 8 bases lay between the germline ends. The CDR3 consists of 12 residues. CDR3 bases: TGTGCCAGCAGGTCAGGGGCCTACGAGCAGTACTTC. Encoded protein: CASRSGAYEQYF.

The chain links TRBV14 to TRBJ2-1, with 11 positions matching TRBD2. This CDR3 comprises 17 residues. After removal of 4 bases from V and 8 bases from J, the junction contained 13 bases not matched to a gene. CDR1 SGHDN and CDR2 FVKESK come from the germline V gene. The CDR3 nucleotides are TGTGCCAGCAGCCTCCGGTCTCTAGCGGGGGGCCCCGATGAGCAGTTCTTC. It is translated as CASSLRSLAGGPDEQFF.

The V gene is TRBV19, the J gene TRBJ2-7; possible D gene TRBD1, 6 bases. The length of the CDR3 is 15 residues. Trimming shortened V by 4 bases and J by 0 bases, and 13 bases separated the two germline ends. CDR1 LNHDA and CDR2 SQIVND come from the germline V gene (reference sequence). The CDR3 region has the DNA TGTGCCAGTAGTACCCAATGGGGGCCCTCCTACGAGCAGTACTTC. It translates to CASSTQWGPSYEQYF.

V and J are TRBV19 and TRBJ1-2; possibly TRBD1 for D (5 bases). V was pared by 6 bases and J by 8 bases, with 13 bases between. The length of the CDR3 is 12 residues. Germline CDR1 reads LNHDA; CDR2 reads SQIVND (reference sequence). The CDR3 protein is CASRTSGDGYTF. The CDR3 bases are TGTGCCAGTAGGACAAGCGGGGACGGCTACACCTTC.

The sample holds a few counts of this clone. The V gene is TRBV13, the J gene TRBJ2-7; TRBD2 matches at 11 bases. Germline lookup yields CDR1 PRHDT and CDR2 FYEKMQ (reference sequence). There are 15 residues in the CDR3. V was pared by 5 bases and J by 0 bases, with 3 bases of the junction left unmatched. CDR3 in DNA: TGTGCCAGCAGCCCCGGGACTAGCGGCTCCTACGAGCAGTACTTC. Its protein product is CASSPGTSGSYEQYF.

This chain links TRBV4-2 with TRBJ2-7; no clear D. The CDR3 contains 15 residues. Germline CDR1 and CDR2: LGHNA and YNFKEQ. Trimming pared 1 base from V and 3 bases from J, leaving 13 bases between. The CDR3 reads CASSQGQANIYEQYF. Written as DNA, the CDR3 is TGTGCCAGCAGCCAAGGGCAGGCTAATATCTACGAGCAGTACTTC.

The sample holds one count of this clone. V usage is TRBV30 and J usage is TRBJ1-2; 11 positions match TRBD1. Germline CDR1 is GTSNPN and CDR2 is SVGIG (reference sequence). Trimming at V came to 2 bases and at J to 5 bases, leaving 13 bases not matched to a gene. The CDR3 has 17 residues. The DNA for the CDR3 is TGTGCCTGGAGTCCCCTAGGGACAGGGGGATTCCTATATGGCTACACCTTC. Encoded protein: CAWSPLGTGGFLYGYTF.

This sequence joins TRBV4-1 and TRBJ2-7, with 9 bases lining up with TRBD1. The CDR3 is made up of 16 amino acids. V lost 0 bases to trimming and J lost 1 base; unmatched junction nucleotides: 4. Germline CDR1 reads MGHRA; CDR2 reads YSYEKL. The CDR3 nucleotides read TGCGCCAGCAGCCAAGAAGTGGGGACAGGGTCCTACGAGCAGTACTTC. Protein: CASSQEVGTGSYEQYF.

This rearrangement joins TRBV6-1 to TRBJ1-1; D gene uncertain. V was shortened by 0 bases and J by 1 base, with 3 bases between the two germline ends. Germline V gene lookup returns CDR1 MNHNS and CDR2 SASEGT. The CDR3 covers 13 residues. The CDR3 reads CASSEARNTEAFF. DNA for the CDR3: TGTGCCAGCAGTGAAGCGAGGAACACTGAAGCTTTCTTT.

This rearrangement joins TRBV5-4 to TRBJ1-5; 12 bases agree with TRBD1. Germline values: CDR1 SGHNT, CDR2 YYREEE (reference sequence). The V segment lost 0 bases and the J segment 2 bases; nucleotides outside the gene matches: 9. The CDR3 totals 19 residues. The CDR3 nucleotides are TGTGCCAGCAGCTTGGCCCCCGGGACAGGGGGCGCAGGCAATCAGCCCCAGCATTTT. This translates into CASSLAPGTGGAGNQPQHF.

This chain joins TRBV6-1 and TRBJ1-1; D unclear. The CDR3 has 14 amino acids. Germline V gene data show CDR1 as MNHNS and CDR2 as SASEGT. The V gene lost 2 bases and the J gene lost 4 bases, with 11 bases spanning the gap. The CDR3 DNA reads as TGTGCCAGCAGTGAATTAAACGACATCACTGAAGCTTTCTTT. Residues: CASSELNDITEAFF.

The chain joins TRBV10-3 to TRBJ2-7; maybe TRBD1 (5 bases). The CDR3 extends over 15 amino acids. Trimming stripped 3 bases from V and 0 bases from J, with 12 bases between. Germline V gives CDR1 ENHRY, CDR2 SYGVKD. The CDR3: CAISELQVNSYEQYF. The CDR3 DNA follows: TGTGCCATCAGTGAACTACAGGTGAACTCCTACGAGCAGTACTTC.

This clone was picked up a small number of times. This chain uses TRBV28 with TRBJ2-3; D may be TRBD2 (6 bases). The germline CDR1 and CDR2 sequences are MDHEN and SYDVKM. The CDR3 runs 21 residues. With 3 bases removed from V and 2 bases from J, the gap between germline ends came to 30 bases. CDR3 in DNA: TGTGCCAGCAGTTTCCCCCTTGGGGGGAGGACGACGTTCCCGTTCACAGATACGCAGTATTTT. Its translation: CASSFPLGGRTTFPFTDTQYF.

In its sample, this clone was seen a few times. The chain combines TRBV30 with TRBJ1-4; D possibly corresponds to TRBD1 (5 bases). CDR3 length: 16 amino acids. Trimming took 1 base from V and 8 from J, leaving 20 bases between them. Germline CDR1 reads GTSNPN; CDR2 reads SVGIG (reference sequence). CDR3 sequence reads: CAWSDDPRGVGEKLFF. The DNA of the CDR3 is TGTGCCTGGAGTGATGACCCACGGGGGGTAGGGGAAAAACTGTTTTTT.

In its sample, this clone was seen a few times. CDR3 region: CASSAIGSSYEQYF. DNA of the CDR3: TGTGCCAGCAGCGCGATCGGGAGCTCCTACGAGCAGTACTTC. The rearrangement joins TRBV5-4 to TRBJ2-7, with a weak D call TRBD2 (6 bases). The V end lost 4 bases, the J end lost 0 bases, and 11 bases lay between the germline ends. CDR3 size: 14 residues. Germline CDR1 reads SGHNT; CDR2 reads YYREEE (reference sequence).

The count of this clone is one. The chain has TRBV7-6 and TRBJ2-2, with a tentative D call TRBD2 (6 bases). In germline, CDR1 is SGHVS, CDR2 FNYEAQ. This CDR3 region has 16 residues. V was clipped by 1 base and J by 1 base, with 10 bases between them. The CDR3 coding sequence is TGTGCCAGCAGCTTAGTGGGAGGCCAGAACACCGGGGAGCTGTTTTTT. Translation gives CASSLVGGQNTGELFF.

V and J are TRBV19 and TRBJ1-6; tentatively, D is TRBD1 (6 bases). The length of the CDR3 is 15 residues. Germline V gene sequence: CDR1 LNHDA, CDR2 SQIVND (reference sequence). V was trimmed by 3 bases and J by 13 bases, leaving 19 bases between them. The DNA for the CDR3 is TGTGCCAGTAGTATGTCGACAGGAGGAATTCACCCCCTCCACTTT. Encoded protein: CASSMSTGGIHPLHF.